This T cell receptor (beta chain) came from a study of cytomegalovirus exposure and HLA in healthy donors. V lost 3 bases, J lost 2 bases, and 2 bases stayed unmatched. CDR1 is SGHTA and CDR2 is FQGNSA in the germline V gene. CDR3 length: 15 amino acids. PCR primers comprised 60 Vbeta and 13 Jbeta primers. Clones were sequenced by immunoSEQ multiplex PCR, and TCRdb holds only the in-frame ones, with some missing. Of about 100,000 clones listed, roughly three quarters were seen once; the top ten hold 8.5% to 10%. Sequenced material: PBMCs. The source of this sequence is a male donor in good health and CMV-seropositive. This chain joins TRBV7-2 and TRBJ2-1; 9 nucleotides match TRBD2. The CDR3 DNA sequence: TGTGCCAGCAGCTTGGCGGGAGGGACCTACAATGAGCAGTTCTTC. This encodes CASSLAGGTYNEQFF.